The 5 T cell receptor beta chains below all came from one sample that was sequenced in a study of cytomegalovirus exposure and HLA in healthy donors. PCR was performed using 60 Vbeta and 13 Jbeta primers. Method: immunoSEQ multiplex PCR; TCRdb's copy keeps in-frame clones and lacks some. The table includes 200,000 to 300,000 clones, 84% detected once. The source material was PBMCs. The source of these receptors is a woman between 35 and 50 years old in good health and CMV-seropositive.

Worth noting for this clone: The junction differs from germline at one of its ends, possibly a read error. The V gene is TRBV7-9, the J gene TRBJ2-2; 12 nucleotides line up with TRBD2. CDR3 length equals 16 residues. CDR1 SEHNR and CDR2 FQNEAQ come from the germline V gene (reference sequence). In DNA form, the CDR3 reads TGTTCCAGCAGCCAGACTAGCGGGGGAAATACCGGGGAGCTGTTTTTT. Translated, it gives CSSSQTSGGNTGELFF.

This chain connects TRBV6-1 to TRBJ2-7, with 8 nucleotides matching TRBD1. This CDR3 region has 13 residues. The V segment lost 10 bases and the J segment 5 bases; nucleotides outside the gene matches: 10. In germline, CDR1 is MNHNS, CDR2 SASEGT. The CDR3, as DNA: TGTGCCATTTCGGGACAGGCCACGAACGAGCAGTACTTC. Translating it yields CAISGQATNEQYF.

V is TRBV25-1 and J is TRBJ1-2, with a weak D call TRBD1 (6 bases). Looked up from germline, CDR1 is MGHDK and CDR2 is SYGVNS. There are 15 residues in the CDR3. V lost 4 bases and J lost 4, with 16 bases in between. The CDR3 coding sequence is TGTGCCAGCAGTGCCCAATGGGGGCCAGGCTATGGCTACACCTTC. It yields the protein CASSAQWGPGYGYTF.

The chain recombines TRBV18 with TRBJ2-5, with 7 bases identical to TRBD2. This CDR3 is built from 15 residues. Looked up from germline, CDR1 is KGHSH and CDR2 is LQKENI. V lost 8 bases and J lost 2; bases outside the gene matches: 11. The chain's CDR3 is CASETRAGVQETQYF. CDR3 nucleotides: TGTGCCAGCGAAACCCGGGCGGGAGTACAAGAGACCCAGTACTTC.

The table lists this clone with a count of one. The DNA of the CDR3 is TGTGCCAGCAGCTTAGAGTCCACCCGGGTGAAAAACATTCAGTACTTC. Translating it yields CASSLESTRVKNIQYF. V and J are TRBV13 and TRBJ2-4; D gene ambiguous. V lost 1 base and J lost 4, with 14 bases in between. This CDR3 contains 16 residues. Germline CDR1 reads PRHDT; CDR2 reads FYEKMQ (reference sequence).